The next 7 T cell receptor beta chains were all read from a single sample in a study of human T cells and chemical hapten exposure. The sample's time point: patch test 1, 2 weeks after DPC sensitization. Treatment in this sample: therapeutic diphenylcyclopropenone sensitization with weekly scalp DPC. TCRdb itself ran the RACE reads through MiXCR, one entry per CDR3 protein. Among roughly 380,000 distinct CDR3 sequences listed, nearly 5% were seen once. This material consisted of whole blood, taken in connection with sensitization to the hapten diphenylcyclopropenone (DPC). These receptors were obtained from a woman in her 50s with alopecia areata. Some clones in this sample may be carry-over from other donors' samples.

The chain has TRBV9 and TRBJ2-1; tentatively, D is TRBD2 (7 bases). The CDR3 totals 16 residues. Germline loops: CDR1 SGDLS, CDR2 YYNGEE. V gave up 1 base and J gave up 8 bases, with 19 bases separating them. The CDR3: CASSVTAGVEGDEQFF. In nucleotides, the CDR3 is TGTGCCAGCAGCGTAACGGCGGGAGTAGAGGGGGATGAGCAGTTCTTC.

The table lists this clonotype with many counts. DNA of the CDR3: TGTGCCAGTAGTTCCCTCGCCCCACGTGTCTATTCTGGGGCCAACGTCCTGACTTTC. Translation gives CASSSLAPRVYSGANVLTF. The rearrangement links TRBV19 to TRBJ2-6, with D hard to call. The germline V and J ends were trimmed by 5 bases and 1 base, with 21 bases remaining between them. CDR3 length equals 19 residues. The V gene's germline CDR1 is LNHDA and CDR2 SQIVND (reference sequence).

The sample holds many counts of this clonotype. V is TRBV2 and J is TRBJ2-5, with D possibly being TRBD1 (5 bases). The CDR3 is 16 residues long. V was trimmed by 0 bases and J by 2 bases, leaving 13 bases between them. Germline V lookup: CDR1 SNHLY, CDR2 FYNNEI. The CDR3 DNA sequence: TGTGCCAGCAGTGAAGCGCATCTGCAGGGACAAGAGACCCAGTACTTC. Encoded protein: CASSEAHLQGQETQYF.

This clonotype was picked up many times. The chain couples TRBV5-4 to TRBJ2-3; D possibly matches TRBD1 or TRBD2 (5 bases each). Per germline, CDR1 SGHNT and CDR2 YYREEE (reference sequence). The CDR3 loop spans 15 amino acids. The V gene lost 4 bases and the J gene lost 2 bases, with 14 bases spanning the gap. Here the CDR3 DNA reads TGTGCCAGCAGCCCCCAGGGTAGCGCCACAGATACGCAGTATTTT. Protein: CASSPQGSATDTQYF. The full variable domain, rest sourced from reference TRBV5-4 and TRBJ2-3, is ETGVTQSPTHLIKTRGQQVTLRCSSQSGHNTVSWYQQALGQGPQFIFQYYREEENGRGNFPPRFSGLQFPNYSSELNVNALELDDSALYLCASSPQGSATDTQYFGPGTRLTVL.

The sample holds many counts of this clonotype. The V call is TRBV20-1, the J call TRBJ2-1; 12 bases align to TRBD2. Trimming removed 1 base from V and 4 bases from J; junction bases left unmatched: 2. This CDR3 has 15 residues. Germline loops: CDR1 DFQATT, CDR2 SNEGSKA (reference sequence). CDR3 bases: TGCAGTGCTAGAGGCGGGACTAGCGGGTACAATGAGCAGTTCTTC. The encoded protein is CSARGGTSGYNEQFF.

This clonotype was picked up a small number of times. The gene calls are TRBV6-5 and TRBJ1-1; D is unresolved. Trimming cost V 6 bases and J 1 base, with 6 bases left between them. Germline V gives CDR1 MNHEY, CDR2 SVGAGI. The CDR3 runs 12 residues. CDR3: CASRDENTEAFF. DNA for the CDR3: TGTGCCAGCAGAGATGAGAACACTGAAGCTTTCTTT.

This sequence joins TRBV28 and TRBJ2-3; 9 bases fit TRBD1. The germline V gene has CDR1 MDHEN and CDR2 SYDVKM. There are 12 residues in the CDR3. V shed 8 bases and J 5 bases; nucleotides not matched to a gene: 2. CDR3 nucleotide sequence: TGTGCCAGCCGACAGGGGGGAGATACGCAGTATTTT. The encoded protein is CASRQGGDTQYF.